Listed below are T cell receptor beta chains from one sample, sequenced in a study of OX40 agonist ivuxolimab in advanced cancers. The protocol was immunoSEQ multiplex PCR, while the TCRdb copy is restricted to in-frame clones and leaves out a portion. The table lists tens of thousands of clones, about 90% of them singletons. The starting material was CD4+ or CD8+ T cells sorted from blood, obtained in a trial of the OX40 agonist ivuxolimab. These receptors were collected from an adult with an advanced solid tumor such as melanoma, head and neck, liver or kidney cancer. Both conserved end residues are part of each CDR3. The D gene is left open where the match is weak. Only part of the rows carry a size: once, few, many, or a class if the clone is expanded.

D gene: .
clone size: .
V gene: TRBV7-9
J gene: TRBJ2-7
CDR3 protein: CASSSTYEQYF
CDR3 DNA: TGTGCCAGCAGCTCCACCTACGAGCAGTACTTC

D gene: TRBD1
clone size: .
V gene: TRBV27
J gene: TRBJ1-1
CDR3 protein: CASSLAGQGVTEAFF
CDR3 DNA: TGTGCCAGCAGTTTGGCGGGACAGGGCGTCACTGAAGCTTTCTTT

D gene: .
clone size: few
V gene: TRBV27
J gene: TRBJ2-7
CDR3 protein: CATLSPIYEQYF
CDR3 DNA: TGTGCCACCCTCTCCCCAATCTACGAGCAGTACTTC

D gene: TRBD1
clone size: .
V gene: TRBV5-6
J gene: TRBJ1-6
CDR3 protein: CASSFGTGRINSPLHF
CDR3 DNA: TGTGCCAGCAGCTTCGGGACAGGACGCATTAATTCACCCCTCCACTTT

D gene: .
clone size: .
V gene: TRBV6-6
J gene: TRBJ1-5
CDR3 protein: CASRPEDSNQPQHF
CDR3 DNA: TGTGCCAGCAGACCTGAAGATAGCAATCAGCCCCAGCATTTT

D gene: TRBD1
clone size: .
V gene: TRBV9
J gene: TRBJ2-7
CDR3 protein: CASSVGQGANEQYF
CDR3 DNA: TGTGCCAGCAGCGTAGGACAGGGGGCCAACGAGCAGTACTTC

D gene: TRBD1
clone size: .
V gene: TRBV28
J gene: TRBJ1-5
CDR3 protein: CASSLYRGRFGGNQPQHF
CDR3 DNA: TGTGCCAGCAGTTTGTACAGGGGGCGTTTCGGGGGCAATCAGCCCCAGCATTTT

D gene: .
clone size: .
V gene: TRBV7-9
J gene: TRBJ2-1
CDR3 protein: CASSLNQFF
CDR3 DNA: TGTGCCAGCAGCTTAAACCAGTTCTTC

D gene: .
clone size: .
V gene: TRBV4-2
J gene: TRBJ1-2
CDR3 protein: CASMELTAGPRNYGYTF
CDR3 DNA: TGTGCCAGCATGGAATTGACGGCCGGGCCAAGGAACTATGGCTACACCTTC

D gene: .
clone size: .
V gene: TRBV7-8
J gene: TRBJ1-3
CDR3 protein: CASSPMGQGPGNTIYF
CDR3 DNA: TGTGCCAGCAGCCCCATGGGGCAGGGGCCAGGAAACACCATATATTTT

D gene: .
clone size: .
V gene: TRBV15
J gene: TRBJ1-5
CDR3 protein: CATSGPQGFPQHF
CDR3 DNA: TGTGCCACCAGCGGCCCTCAGGGGTTCCCCCAGCATTTT

D gene: .
clone size: .
V gene: TRBV5-6
J gene: TRBJ1-3
CDR3 protein: CASGGGRRSGNTIYF
CDR3 DNA: TGTGCCAGCGGGGGGGGCCGCCGCTCTGGAAACACCATATATTTT

D gene: .
clone size: .
V gene: TRBV6-6
J gene: TRBJ1-6
CDR3 protein: CASSYGSGANSPLHF
CDR3 DNA: TGTGCCAGCAGTTACGGATCAGGGGCTAATTCACCCCTCCACTTT

D gene: .
clone size: .
V gene: TRBV2
J gene: TRBJ2-6
CDR3 protein: CASSLGPASGANVLTF
CDR3 DNA: TGTGCCAGCAGTCTAGGTCCGGCCTCTGGGGCCAACGTCCTGACTTTC

D gene: .
clone size: .
V gene: TRBV10-3
J gene: TRBJ1-2
CDR3 protein: CAISDLGLVAYGYTF
CDR3 DNA: TGTGCCATCAGTGATTTGGGACTGGTCGCCTATGGCTACACCTTC

D gene: .
clone size: .
V gene: TRBV10-2
J gene: TRBJ1-4
CDR3 protein: CASNDRGEEKLFF
CDR3 DNA: TGCGCCAGTAACGACAGAGGTGAAGAAAAACTGTTTTTT

D gene: .
clone size: .
V gene: TRBV7-9
J gene: TRBJ1-2
CDR3 protein: CASSLRTDLNYGYTF
CDR3 DNA: TGTGCCAGCAGCCTTAGGACAGATCTCAACTATGGCTACACCTTC

D gene: .
clone size: .
V gene: TRBV4-1
J gene: TRBJ2-5
CDR3 protein: CASSQAGGLETQYF
CDR3 DNA: TGCGCCAGCAGCCAAGCGGGGGGCCTTGAGACCCAGTACTTC

D gene: .
clone size: once
V gene: TRBV6-4
J gene: TRBJ2-2
CDR3 protein: CASAKQGSNTGELFF
CDR3 DNA: TGTGCCAGCGCCAAACAGGGCTCGAACACCGGGGAGCTGTTTTTT

D gene: TRBD2
clone size: .
V gene: TRBV7-6
J gene: TRBJ2-5
CDR3 protein: CASRLAGAQETQYF
CDR3 DNA: TGTGCCAGCCGACTAGCGGGGGCCCAAGAGACCCAGTACTTC

D gene: .
clone size: .
V gene: TRBV25-1
J gene: TRBJ2-5
CDR3 protein: CASSAREFAYQETQYF
CDR3 DNA: TGTGCCAGCAGTGCCCGAGAGTTTGCATACCAAGAGACCCAGTACTTC

D gene: TRBD2
clone size: .
V gene: TRBV14
J gene: TRBJ2-7
CDR3 protein: CASSQRTSGVYEQYF
CDR3 DNA: TGTGCCAGCAGCCAGCGGACTAGCGGGGTATACGAGCAGTACTTC

D gene: TRBD2
clone size: .
V gene: TRBV27
J gene: TRBJ2-7
CDR3 protein: CASSPVGGGYEQYF
CDR3 DNA: TGTGCCAGCAGCCCAGTGGGGGGGGGATACGAGCAGTACTTC

D gene: .
clone size: .
V gene: TRBV7-9
J gene: TRBJ2-7
CDR3 protein: CASSFRGGEQYF
CDR3 DNA: TGTGCCAGCAGCTTTAGGGGAGGCGAGCAGTACTTC

D gene: TRBD2
clone size: .
V gene: TRBV5-1
J gene: TRBJ2-5
CDR3 protein: CASSPGTSGEKTQYF
CDR3 DNA: TGCGCCAGCAGCCCAGGGACTAGCGGGGAGAAGACCCAGTACTTC

D gene: .
clone size: .
V gene: TRBV7-2
J gene: TRBJ2-1
CDR3 protein: CASSLTERGNEQFF
CDR3 DNA: TGTGCCAGCAGCTTAACCGAGCGAGGCAATGAGCAGTTCTTC

D gene: .
clone size: .
V gene: TRBV27
J gene: TRBJ2-1
CDR3 protein: CASSFATPGRTHNEQFF
CDR3 DNA: TGTGCCAGCAGTTTTGCCACCCCGGGACGGACCCACAATGAGCAGTTCTTC

D gene: TRBD1
clone size: medium-sized
V gene: TRBV7-9
J gene: TRBJ1-2
CDR3 protein: CASERGTGNGYTF
CDR3 DNA: TGTGCCAGCGAAAGAGGGACAGGGAACGGCTACACCTTC

D gene: TRBD1
clone size: .
V gene: TRBV5-6
J gene: TRBJ1-1
CDR3 protein: CASSVLQGMTEAFF
CDR3 DNA: TGTGCCAGCAGCGTACTACAGGGGATGACTGAAGCTTTCTTT

D gene: TRBD1
clone size: .
V gene: TRBV15
J gene: TRBJ2-7
CDR3 protein: CATSTGTGGFEQYF
CDR3 DNA: TGTGCCACCAGCACCGGGACAGGGGGCTTTGAGCAGTACTTC

D gene: TRBD1
clone size: .
V gene: TRBV27
J gene: TRBJ2-1
CDR3 protein: CASHVGQGYNEQFF
CDR3 DNA: TGTGCCAGCCACGTAGGACAGGGCTACAATGAGCAGTTCTTC

D gene: TRBD1
clone size: .
V gene: TRBV7-7
J gene: TRBJ2-5
CDR3 protein: CASSFGQGQATQYF
CDR3 DNA: TGTGCCAGCAGCTTTGGACAGGGCCAGGCGACCCAGTACTTC

D gene: TRBD1
clone size: once
V gene: TRBV10-2
J gene: TRBJ2-7
CDR3 protein: CASNRQGDYEQYF
CDR3 DNA: TGCGCCAGCAACAGACAGGGGGACTACGAGCAGTACTTC

D gene: .
clone size: once
V gene: TRBV19
J gene: TRBJ2-2
CDR3 protein: CASSTPPGKTNTGELFF
CDR3 DNA: TGTGCCAGTAGTACCCCACCGGGTAAAACGAACACCGGGGAGCTGTTTTTT

D gene: .
clone size: .
V gene: TRBV5-6
J gene: TRBJ2-7
CDR3 protein: CASSPPTESSYEQYF
CDR3 DNA: TGTGCCAGCAGCCCCCCCACAGAATCCTCCTACGAGCAGTACTTC

D gene: TRBD1
clone size: .
V gene: TRBV7-9
J gene: TRBJ1-4
CDR3 protein: CASSLGQGVDEKLFF
CDR3 DNA: TGTGCCAGCAGCTTAGGCCAGGGGGTAGATGAAAAACTGTTTTTT

D gene: TRBD1
clone size: .
V gene: TRBV27
J gene: TRBJ2-7
CDR3 protein: CASRTGYEQYF
CDR3 DNA: TGTGCCAGCAGGACAGGGTACGAGCAGTACTTC

D gene: TRBD1
clone size: .
V gene: TRBV19
J gene: TRBJ1-6
CDR3 protein: CASSIYRGCNSPLHF
CDR3 DNA: TGTGCCAGTAGCATATACAGGGGATGTAATTCACCCCTCCACTTT

D gene: .
clone size: .
V gene: TRBV14
J gene: TRBJ2-3
CDR3 protein: CASSQALRDTQYF
CDR3 DNA: TGTGCCAGCAGCCAGGCCCTCAGAGATACGCAGTATTTT

D gene: .
clone size: .
V gene: TRBV27
J gene: TRBJ2-1
CDR3 protein: CASSLEGREQFF
CDR3 DNA: TGTGCCAGCAGTTTAGAGGGGCGTGAGCAGTTCTTC

D gene: .
clone size: .
V gene: TRBV7-9
J gene: TRBJ1-4
CDR3 protein: CASSLARGTNEKLFF
CDR3 DNA: TGTGCCAGCAGCTTAGCACGCGGAACTAATGAAAAACTGTTTTTT

D gene: TRBD2
clone size: .
V gene: TRBV6-5
J gene: TRBJ2-7
CDR3 protein: CASNLLAGNYEQYF
CDR3 DNA: TGTGCCAGCAATCTCCTAGCGGGCAACTACGAGCAGTACTTC

D gene: .
clone size: .
V gene: TRBV6-5
J gene: TRBJ1-1
CDR3 protein: CASSYGGTEAFF
CDR3 DNA: TGTGCCAGCAGTTATGGGGGCACTGAAGCTTTCTTT

D gene: .
clone size: .
V gene: TRBV25-1
J gene: TRBJ2-7
CDR3 protein: CASRLQSSYEQYF
CDR3 DNA: TGTGCCAGCCGCCTGCAGAGCTCCTACGAGCAGTACTTC

D gene: TRBD2
clone size: .
V gene: TRBV9
J gene: TRBJ2-3
CDR3 protein: CASSVVSGGPDTQYF
CDR3 DNA: TGTGCCAGCAGCGTAGTGAGCGGGGGGCCGGATACGCAGTATTTT

D gene: .
clone size: .
V gene: TRBV5-1
J gene: TRBJ1-4
CDR3 protein: CASSAPGGEKLFF
CDR3 DNA: TGCGCCAGCAGCGCCCCCGGGGGGGAAAAACTGTTTTTT

D gene: TRBD2
clone size: .
V gene: TRBV11-1
J gene: TRBJ2-7
CDR3 protein: CASSLAEGTKVEQYF
CDR3 DNA: TGTGCCAGCAGCTTAGCAGAGGGGACTAAGGTCGAGCAGTACTTC

D gene: .
clone size: once
V gene: TRBV4-1
J gene: TRBJ1-4
CDR3 protein: CASSQTQGPHEKLFF
CDR3 DNA: TGCGCCAGCAGCCAAACCCAAGGCCCCCATGAAAAACTGTTTTTT

D gene: TRBD2
clone size: .
V gene: TRBV4-1
J gene: TRBJ2-7
CDR3 protein: CASSQAGTSGAYEQYF
CDR3 DNA: TGCGCCAGCAGCCAAGCCGGGACTAGCGGGGCCTACGAGCAGTACTTC

D gene: TRBD1
clone size: .
V gene: TRBV5-5
J gene: TRBJ2-7
CDR3 protein: CASSQGQSAYEQYF
CDR3 DNA: TGTGCCAGCAGCCAGGGACAGTCAGCGTACGAGCAGTACTTC

D gene: TRBD1
clone size: .
V gene: TRBV7-8
J gene: TRBJ2-7
CDR3 protein: CASSTGFTGGSYEQYF
CDR3 DNA: TGTGCCAGCAGCACGGGATTCACAGGGGGCTCCTACGAGCAGTACTTC

D gene: TRBD1
clone size: .
V gene: TRBV5-1
J gene: TRBJ2-1
CDR3 protein: CASSFRQGADEQFF
CDR3 DNA: TGCGCCAGCAGCTTCAGACAGGGGGCCGATGAGCAGTTCTTC

D gene: TRBD1
clone size: .
V gene: TRBV5-5
J gene: TRBJ2-7
CDR3 protein: CASSSAGQGSSFSYEQYF
CDR3 DNA: TGTGCCAGCAGCTCTGCGGGACAGGGGTCCTCCTTCTCCTACGAGCAGTACTTC

D gene: .
clone size: .
V gene: TRBV7-9
J gene: TRBJ1-2
CDR3 protein: CASSHPAEARYGYTF
CDR3 DNA: TGTGCCAGCAGCCACCCGGCGGAAGCCCGCTATGGCTACACCTTC